This TCR beta chain was obtained from a study of T cell responses to AZD1222 COVID-19 vaccine. Study-level information: Pooled samples include second doses given at about 4 or 12 weeks. Study-level points and caveats: Clonal diversity was possibly underestimated, and the donors were mostly white British, with more females. It was only 6 or 7 AZD1222 recipients who were seropositive at baseline. Two AZD1222 administrations were followed by greater Spike-specific TCR breadth and depth.

With regard to this clone: Antigen unknown.

Repertoires were generated with immunoSEQ multiplex PCR, while TCRdb's copy carries only in-frame clones and drops some. Here the sample spans 150,000 to 200,000 clones, about 93% being singletons. The clonotype was recovered from an adult in good health. Sample: peripheral blood, taken on day 0 of AZD1222 vaccination.

This chain's CDR3 is CASREVGDTEAFF. The CDR3, as DNA: TGTGCCAGCAGGGAGGTGGGGGACACTGAAGCTTTCTTT. The rearrangement uses TRBV6-5 and TRBJ1-1; tentatively, D is TRBD1 (5 bases). Trimming cost V 6 bases and J 3 bases, with 11 bases left between them. Germline V gene data show CDR1 as MNHEY and CDR2 as SVGAGI. The CDR3 spans 13 residues.